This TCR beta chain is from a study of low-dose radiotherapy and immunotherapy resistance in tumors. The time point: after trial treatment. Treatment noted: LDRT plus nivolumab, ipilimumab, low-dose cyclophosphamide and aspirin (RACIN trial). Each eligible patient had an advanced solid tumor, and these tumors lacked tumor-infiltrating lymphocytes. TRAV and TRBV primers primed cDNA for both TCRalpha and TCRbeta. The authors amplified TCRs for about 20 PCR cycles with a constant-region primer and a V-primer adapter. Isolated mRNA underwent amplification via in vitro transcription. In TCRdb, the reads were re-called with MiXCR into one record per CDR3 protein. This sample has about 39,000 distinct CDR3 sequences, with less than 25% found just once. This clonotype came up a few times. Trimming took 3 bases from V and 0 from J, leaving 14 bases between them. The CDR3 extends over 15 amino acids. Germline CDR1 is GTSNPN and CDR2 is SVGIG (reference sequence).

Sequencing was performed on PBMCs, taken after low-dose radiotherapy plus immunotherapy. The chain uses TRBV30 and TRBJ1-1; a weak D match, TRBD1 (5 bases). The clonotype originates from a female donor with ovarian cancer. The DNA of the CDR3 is TGTGCCTGGAGAGTTGCAGGGAGCATGAACACTGAAGCTTTCTTT. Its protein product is CAWRVAGSMNTEAFF.